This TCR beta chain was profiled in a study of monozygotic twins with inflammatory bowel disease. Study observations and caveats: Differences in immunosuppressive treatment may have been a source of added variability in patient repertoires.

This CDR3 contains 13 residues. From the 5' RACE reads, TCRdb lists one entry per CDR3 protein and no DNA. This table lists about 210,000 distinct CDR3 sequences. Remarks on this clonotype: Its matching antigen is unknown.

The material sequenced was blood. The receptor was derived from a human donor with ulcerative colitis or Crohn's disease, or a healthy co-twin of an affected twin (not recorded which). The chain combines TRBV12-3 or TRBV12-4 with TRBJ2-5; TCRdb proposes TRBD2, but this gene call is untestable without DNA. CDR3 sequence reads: CASSLKAGETQYF.